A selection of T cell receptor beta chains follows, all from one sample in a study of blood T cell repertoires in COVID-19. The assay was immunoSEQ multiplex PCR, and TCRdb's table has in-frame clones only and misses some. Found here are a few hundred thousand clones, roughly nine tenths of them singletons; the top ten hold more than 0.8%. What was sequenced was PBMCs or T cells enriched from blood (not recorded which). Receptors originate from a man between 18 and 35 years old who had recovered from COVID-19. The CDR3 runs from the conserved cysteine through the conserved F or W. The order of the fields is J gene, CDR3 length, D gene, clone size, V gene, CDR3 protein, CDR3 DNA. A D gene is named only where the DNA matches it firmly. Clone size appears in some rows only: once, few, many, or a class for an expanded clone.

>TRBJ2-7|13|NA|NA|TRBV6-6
CASRGPGVYEQYF
TGTGCCAGCAGAGGCCCAGGGGTTTACGAGCAGTACTTC
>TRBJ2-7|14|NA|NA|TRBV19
CASRTDGLSYEQYF
TGTGCCAGTAGGACGGACGGACTTAGTTACGAGCAGTACTTC
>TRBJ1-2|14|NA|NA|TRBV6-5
CASSIQGRTYGYTF
TGTGCCAGCAGTATCCAGGGTAGGACCTATGGCTACACCTTC
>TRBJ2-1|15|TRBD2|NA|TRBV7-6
CASSQGTSSYREQFF
TGTGCCAGCAGTCAAGGGACTAGCAGTTATCGTGAGCAGTTCTTC
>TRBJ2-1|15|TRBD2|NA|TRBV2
CASSLLAGVYNEQFF
TGTGCCAGCAGTCTCCTAGCGGGAGTCTACAATGAGCAGTTCTTC
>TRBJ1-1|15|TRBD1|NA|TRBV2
CASSGFAGGNTEAFF
TGTGCCAGCAGTGGCTTCGCAGGGGGCAACACTGAAGCTTTCTTT
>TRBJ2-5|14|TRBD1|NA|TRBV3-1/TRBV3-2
CASSRGQGYETQYF
TGTGCCAGCAGCCGGGGACAGGGGTACGAGACCCAGTACTTC
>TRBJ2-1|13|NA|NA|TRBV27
CASRTTTVNEQFF
TGTGCCAGCAGAACAACGACTGTCAATGAGCAGTTCTTC
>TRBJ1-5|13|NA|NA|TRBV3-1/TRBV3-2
CASSRQINQPQHF
TGTGCCAGCAGCCGACAGATTAATCAGCCCCAGCATTTT
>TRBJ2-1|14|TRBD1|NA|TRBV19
CASSTIDRDNEQFF
TGTGCCAGTAGTACCATTGACAGGGACAATGAGCAGTTCTTC
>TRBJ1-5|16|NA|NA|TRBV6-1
CASSVATVHSNQPQHF
TGTGCCAGCAGTGTCGCGACAGTCCATAGCAATCAGCCCCAGCATTTT
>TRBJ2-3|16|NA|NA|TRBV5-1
CASSLVGTRGTDTQYF
TGCGCCAGCAGCTTGGTGGGAACGCGGGGCACAGATACGCAGTATTTT
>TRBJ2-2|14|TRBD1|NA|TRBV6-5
CASRDRGLGGELFF
TGTGCCAGCAGGGACAGGGGGCTAGGAGGGGAGCTGTTTTTT
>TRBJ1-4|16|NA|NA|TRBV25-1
CASSPTLGDGNEKLFF
TGTGCCAGCAGCCCCACCCTAGGGGATGGTAATGAAAAACTGTTTTTT
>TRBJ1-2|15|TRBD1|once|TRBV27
CASSLRQGGYYGYTF
TGTGCCAGCAGCCTAAGACAGGGAGGATACTATGGCTACACCTTC
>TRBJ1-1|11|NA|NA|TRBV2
CASSGTSEAFF
TGTGCCAGCAGTGGGACATCTGAAGCTTTCTTT
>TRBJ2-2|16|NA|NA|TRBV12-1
CASSSSDRVNTGELFF
TGTGCCAGCAGCTCGTCCGACAGGGTAAACACCGGGGAGCTGTTTTTT
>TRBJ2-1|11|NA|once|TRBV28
CASSLSREQFF
TGTGCCAGCAGTTTAAGCAGGGAGCAGTTCTTC
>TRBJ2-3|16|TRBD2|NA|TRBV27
CASSSRLAGATDTQYF
TGTGCCAGCAGTTCCCGACTAGCGGGCGCCACAGATACGCAGTATTTT
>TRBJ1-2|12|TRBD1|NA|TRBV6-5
CASRWDRDRYTF
TGTGCCAGCAGGTGGGACAGGGATCGCTACACCTTC
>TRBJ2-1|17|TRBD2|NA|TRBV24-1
CATSATSGSSSYNEQFF
TGTGCCACCAGTGCGACTAGCGGGAGTAGCTCCTACAATGAGCAGTTCTTC
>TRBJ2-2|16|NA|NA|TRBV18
CASSPSRIRGTGELFF
TGTGCCAGCTCACCCTCCAGAATTAGGGGCACCGGGGAGCTGTTTTTT
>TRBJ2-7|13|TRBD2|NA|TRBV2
CATGREAGYEQYF
TGTGCTACGGGGCGGGAGGCAGGGTACGAGCAGTACTTC
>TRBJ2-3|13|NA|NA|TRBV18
CASSTFGTDTQYF
TGTGCCAGCTCAACCTTCGGGACAGATACGCAGTATTTT
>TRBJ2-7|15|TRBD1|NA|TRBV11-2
CASSRTNTGGYEQYF
TGTGCCAGCAGCCGCACAAATACAGGGGGCTACGAGCAGTACTTC
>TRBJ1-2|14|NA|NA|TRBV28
CASSLFTGIYGYTF
TGTGCCAGCAGTTTATTTACGGGGATCTATGGCTACACCTTC
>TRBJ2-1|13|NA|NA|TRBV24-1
CATSDWTNNEQFF
TGTGCCACCAGTGATTGGACAAACAATGAGCAGTTCTTC
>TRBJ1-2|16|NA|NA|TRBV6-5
CASSYIRETGYYGYTF
TGTGCCAGCAGTTACATCAGAGAAACGGGGTACTATGGCTACACCTTC
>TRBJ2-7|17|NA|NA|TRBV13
CASSPRVIEGGSYEQYF
TGTGCCAGCAGCCCTAGGGTTATCGAGGGAGGATCCTACGAGCAGTACTTC
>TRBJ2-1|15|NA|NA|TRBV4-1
CASSQTESSYNEQFF
TGCGCCAGCAGCCAAACAGAGAGCTCCTACAATGAGCAGTTCTTC
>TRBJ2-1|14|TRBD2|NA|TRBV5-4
CASSSGLGYNEQFF
TGTGCCAGCAGCTCGGGACTAGGTTACAATGAGCAGTTCTTC
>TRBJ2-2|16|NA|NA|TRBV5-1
CASSLLRQMNTGELFF
TGCGCCAGCAGCCTATTAAGACAGATGAACACCGGGGAGCTGTTTTTT
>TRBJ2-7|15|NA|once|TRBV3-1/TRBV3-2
CASSLAGKGAGEQYF
TGTGCCAGCAGCCTTGCGGGTAAGGGTGCGGGGGAGCAGTACTTC
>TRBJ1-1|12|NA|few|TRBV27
CASSQGLGRAFF
TGTGCCAGCAGTCAAGGGTTGGGGCGTGCTTTCTTT
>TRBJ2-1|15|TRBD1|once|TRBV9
CASSVADRVYNEQFF
TGTGCCAGCAGCGTAGCGGACAGGGTCTACAATGAGCAGTTCTTC
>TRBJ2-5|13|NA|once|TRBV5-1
CASSLSGVETQYF
TGCGCCAGCAGCTTGTCAGGGGTGGAGACCCAGTACTTC
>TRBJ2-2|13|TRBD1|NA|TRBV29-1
CSVARDREGELFF
TGCAGCGTTGCCCGGGACAGGGAAGGGGAGCTGTTTTTT